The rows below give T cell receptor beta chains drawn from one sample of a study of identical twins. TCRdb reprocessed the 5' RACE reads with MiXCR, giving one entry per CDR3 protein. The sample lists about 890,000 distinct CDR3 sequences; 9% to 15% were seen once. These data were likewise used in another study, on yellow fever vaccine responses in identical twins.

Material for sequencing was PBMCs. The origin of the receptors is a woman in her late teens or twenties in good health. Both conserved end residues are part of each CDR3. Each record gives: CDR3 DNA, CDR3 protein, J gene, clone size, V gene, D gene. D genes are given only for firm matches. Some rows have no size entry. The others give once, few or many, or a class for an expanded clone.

CDR3nt: TGTGCCAGCAGTTTAGTGCCGGGTTCGGTTTTTTCGGCCAAAAACATTCAGTACTTC; CDR3aa: CASSLVPGSVFSAKNIQYF; j_gene: TRBJ2-4; abundance: few; v_gene: TRBV28; d_gene: NA
CDR3nt: TGTGCCAGCAGCCAAGATGCGGGACGCTACGCGACCAATAATTCACCCCTCCACTTT; CDR3aa: CASSQDAGRYATNNSPLHF; j_gene: TRBJ1-6; abundance: many; v_gene: TRBV4-2; d_gene: NA
CDR3nt: TGTGCCAGTAGCCCCACTACCACGCGTGGCTATGGCTACACCTTC; CDR3aa: CASSPTTTRGYGYTF; j_gene: TRBJ1-2; abundance: few; v_gene: TRBV19; d_gene: NA
CDR3nt: TGCAGTGCTAGTGGACTAGTCGGCACAGATACGCAGTATTTT; CDR3aa: CSASGLVGTDTQYF; j_gene: TRBJ2-3; abundance: NA; v_gene: TRBV20-1; d_gene: TRBD2
CDR3nt: TGTGCCAGCAGCAACACGGGACTAGCGGGGGGTCTCTCCTACAATGAGCAGTTCTTC; CDR3aa: CASSNTGLAGGLSYNEQFF; j_gene: TRBJ2-1; abundance: NA; v_gene: TRBV7-8; d_gene: TRBD2
CDR3nt: TGTGCCAGCAGTTTTACAGGGGAGGACTATGGCTACACCTTC; CDR3aa: CASSFTGEDYGYTF; j_gene: TRBJ1-2; abundance: many; v_gene: TRBV12-3/TRBV12-4; d_gene: TRBD1
CDR3nt: TGTGCCAGCAGTGAAGAGGGGCCGAACACCGGGGAGCTGTTTTTT; CDR3aa: CASSEEGPNTGELFF; j_gene: TRBJ2-2; abundance: few; v_gene: TRBV2; d_gene: NA
CDR3nt: TGTGCCAGCAGTTACTCCGGGAGTGGGTCCTACAATGAGCAGTTCTTC; CDR3aa: CASSYSGSGSYNEQFF; j_gene: TRBJ2-1; abundance: NA; v_gene: TRBV28; d_gene: NA
CDR3nt: TGCAGCGTTGGGGGGGCGGTCACCGGGGAGCTGTTTTTT; CDR3aa: CSVGGAVTGELFF; j_gene: TRBJ2-2; abundance: NA; v_gene: TRBV29-1; d_gene: NA
CDR3nt: TGTGCCAGCAGCCAAGGCCTAGCGGGAGGGTTGGGGGAGCAGTTCTTC; CDR3aa: CASSQGLAGGLGEQFF; j_gene: TRBJ2-1; abundance: NA; v_gene: TRBV4-2; d_gene: TRBD2
CDR3nt: TGCGCCAGCAGCCAAACTCGGACTAGCGGGGGGAACCAAGAGACCCAGTACTTC; CDR3aa: CASSQTRTSGGNQETQYF; j_gene: TRBJ2-5; abundance: NA; v_gene: TRBV5-1; d_gene: TRBD2
CDR3nt: TGTGCCAGCGGGGGACAGGTTGCCTCTGAAGCTTTCTTT; CDR3aa: CASGGQVASEAFF; j_gene: TRBJ1-1; abundance: NA; v_gene: TRBV2; d_gene: TRBD1
CDR3nt: TGTGCCAGCAGTTTAGACAGGGGGCGCGTGGGCTTGAGACGGTACCAAGAGACCCAGTACTTC; CDR3aa: CASSLDRGRVGLRRYQETQYF; j_gene: TRBJ2-5; abundance: NA; v_gene: TRBV28; d_gene: TRBD1
CDR3nt: TGCAGCACCTACAGGGACACTGAAGCTTTCTTT; CDR3aa: CSTYRDTEAFF; j_gene: TRBJ1-1; abundance: NA; v_gene: TRBV29-1; d_gene: NA
CDR3nt: TGTGCCAGCAGCCACCAACAGGGGTCAAACCTCTACAATGAGCAGTTCTTC; CDR3aa: CASSHQQGSNLYNEQFF; j_gene: TRBJ2-1; abundance: few; v_gene: TRBV7-8; d_gene: TRBD1
CDR3nt: TGTGCCAGCAGCTTAAGCACAGATACGCAGTATTTT; CDR3aa: CASSLSTDTQYF; j_gene: TRBJ2-3; abundance: many; v_gene: TRBV5-1; d_gene: NA
CDR3nt: TGTGCCAGCACCCGCGACGGGCTCTGGGGCACAGATACGCAGTATTTT; CDR3aa: CASTRDGLWGTDTQYF; j_gene: TRBJ2-3; abundance: NA; v_gene: TRBV2; d_gene: NA
CDR3nt: TGTGCCATCAGGGATTTAGCGGGAGTAGTCTACGAGCAGTACTTC; CDR3aa: CAIRDLAGVVYEQYF; j_gene: TRBJ2-7; abundance: few; v_gene: TRBV10-3; d_gene: TRBD2
CDR3nt: TGTGCCAGCAGCGGAGTAGGGCAGTACCAAGAGACCCAGTACTTC; CDR3aa: CASSGVGQYQETQYF; j_gene: TRBJ2-5; abundance: few; v_gene: TRBV5-6; d_gene: NA
CDR3nt: TGCGCCAGCAGCTTGTGGGACAGGGGTAACGAGCAGTACTTC; CDR3aa: CASSLWDRGNEQYF; j_gene: TRBJ2-7; abundance: NA; v_gene: TRBV5-1; d_gene: TRBD1
CDR3nt: TGTGCCAGCAGCCAAGGAGGCTTAGAGGAGACCCAGTACTTC; CDR3aa: CASSQGGLEETQYF; j_gene: TRBJ2-5; abundance: many; v_gene: TRBV14; d_gene: NA
CDR3nt: TGTGCCAGCAGCTTAATCCGGGAGAACACTGAAGCTTTCTTT; CDR3aa: CASSLIRENTEAFF; j_gene: TRBJ1-1; abundance: NA; v_gene: TRBV7-9; d_gene: NA
CDR3nt: TGCGCCAGCAGCCCCGCTGGACAGGGGGCTGGCAATCAGCCCCAGCATTTT; CDR3aa: CASSPAGQGAGNQPQHF; j_gene: TRBJ1-5; abundance: NA; v_gene: TRBV4-1; d_gene: TRBD1
CDR3nt: TGTGCCAGCAGAAATCATAGGGGAAGCTCCTACAATGAGCAGTTCTTC; CDR3aa: CASRNHRGSSYNEQFF; j_gene: TRBJ2-1; abundance: many; v_gene: TRBV12-3/TRBV12-4; d_gene: NA
CDR3nt: TGTGCCAGCAGGAAGGTGGGGAACACTGAAGCTTTCTTT; CDR3aa: CASRKVGNTEAFF; j_gene: TRBJ1-1; abundance: few; v_gene: TRBV2; d_gene: NA
CDR3nt: TGTGCCACCAGTGACCCACGGACGGAGACTAACTATGGCTACACCTTC; CDR3aa: CATSDPRTETNYGYTF; j_gene: TRBJ1-2; abundance: many; v_gene: TRBV24-1; d_gene: NA
CDR3nt: TGTGCCAGCAGTTACGCAGGGACTTACACTGAAGCTTTCTTT; CDR3aa: CASSYAGTYTEAFF; j_gene: TRBJ1-1; abundance: NA; v_gene: TRBV6-5; d_gene: NA
CDR3nt: TGTGCCAGCACCCCGGATTATTTCCTAGATACGCAGTATTTT; CDR3aa: CASTPDYFLDTQYF; j_gene: TRBJ2-3; abundance: once; v_gene: TRBV7-2; d_gene: NA
CDR3nt: TGCAGTGCTAGATCCCAGGGGTGGCTCAATGAGCAGTTCTTC; CDR3aa: CSARSQGWLNEQFF; j_gene: TRBJ2-1; abundance: NA; v_gene: TRBV20-1; d_gene: NA
CDR3nt: TGTGCCAGCAGTAACACAGCGGGGGTCTACAATGAGCAGTTCTTC; CDR3aa: CASSNTAGVYNEQFF; j_gene: TRBJ2-1; abundance: NA; v_gene: TRBV28; d_gene: TRBD2
CDR3nt: TGTGCCAGTAGCACCCGAGGTGGCTACACCTTC; CDR3aa: CASSTRGGYTF; j_gene: TRBJ1-2; abundance: NA; v_gene: TRBV19; d_gene: NA
CDR3nt: TGTGCCAGCAGCCAAGAAGGAAATACGCAGTATTTT; CDR3aa: CASSQEGNTQYF; j_gene: TRBJ2-3; abundance: few; v_gene: TRBV3-1; d_gene: NA
CDR3nt: TGTGCCACCAGCAGAGATCTACGGGACAGGGGACAAGAGACCCAGTACTTC; CDR3aa: CATSRDLRDRGQETQYF; j_gene: TRBJ2-5; abundance: NA; v_gene: TRBV15; d_gene: TRBD1
CDR3nt: TGTGCCAGCAGCTTACCTTACAGGCTAGCGGGGGGTAAAGATACGCAGTATTTT; CDR3aa: CASSLPYRLAGGKDTQYF; j_gene: TRBJ2-3; abundance: NA; v_gene: TRBV11-1; d_gene: TRBD2
CDR3nt: TGTGCCAGCAGCTTCGGTGGAGGAGTTGAGACCCAGTACTTC; CDR3aa: CASSFGGGVETQYF; j_gene: TRBJ2-5; abundance: many; v_gene: TRBV7-7; d_gene: NA
CDR3nt: TGCAGTGCTAGACGTCGGTTAGCGGGAGGGAATGAGCAGTTCTTC; CDR3aa: CSARRRLAGGNEQFF; j_gene: TRBJ2-1; abundance: NA; v_gene: TRBV20-1; d_gene: TRBD2
CDR3nt: TGTGCCAGCACCAAGGGGACAGGGCCCAACAATGAGCAGTTCTTC; CDR3aa: CASTKGTGPNNEQFF; j_gene: TRBJ2-1; abundance: NA; v_gene: TRBV7-9; d_gene: TRBD1
CDR3nt: TGTGCCAGCTTCCCCGGGGGGAGGGGATACACTGAAGCTTTCTTT; CDR3aa: CASFPGGRGYTEAFF; j_gene: TRBJ1-1; abundance: NA; v_gene: TRBV5-6; d_gene: NA
CDR3nt: TGTGCCAGCAGTCCGATCACCCCCAACCGTGAGCAGTTCTTC; CDR3aa: CASSPITPNREQFF; j_gene: TRBJ2-1; abundance: many; v_gene: TRBV12-3/TRBV12-4; d_gene: NA
CDR3nt: TGTGCCAGCAGCCAAACAGGGCCTAACTATGGCTACACCTTC; CDR3aa: CASSQTGPNYGYTF; j_gene: TRBJ1-2; abundance: NA; v_gene: TRBV3-1; d_gene: NA
CDR3nt: TGTGCCAGCAGACCAAATACAGGCCGGGAGACCCAGTACTTC; CDR3aa: CASRPNTGRETQYF; j_gene: TRBJ2-5; abundance: NA; v_gene: TRBV6-1; d_gene: NA
CDR3nt: TGTGCCAGCAGCGCAGGGAGGACATCCTACGAGCAGTACTTC; CDR3aa: CASSAGRTSYEQYF; j_gene: TRBJ2-7; abundance: few; v_gene: TRBV7-8; d_gene: NA
CDR3nt: TGTGCCAGCAGGCAGGGGGGGGCCACCTCTGGGGCCAACGTCCTGACTTTC; CDR3aa: CASRQGGATSGANVLTF; j_gene: TRBJ2-6; abundance: NA; v_gene: TRBV28; d_gene: NA
CDR3nt: TGTGCCAGCAGTGAGCTAGCGGGACCAGATACGCAGTATTTT; CDR3aa: CASSELAGPDTQYF; j_gene: TRBJ2-3; abundance: few; v_gene: TRBV6-1; d_gene: TRBD2
CDR3nt: TGTGCCAGCAGCTTGCTCTCCTTAGGCAATGAGCAGTTCTTC; CDR3aa: CASSLLSLGNEQFF; j_gene: TRBJ2-1; abundance: NA; v_gene: TRBV5-5; d_gene: NA